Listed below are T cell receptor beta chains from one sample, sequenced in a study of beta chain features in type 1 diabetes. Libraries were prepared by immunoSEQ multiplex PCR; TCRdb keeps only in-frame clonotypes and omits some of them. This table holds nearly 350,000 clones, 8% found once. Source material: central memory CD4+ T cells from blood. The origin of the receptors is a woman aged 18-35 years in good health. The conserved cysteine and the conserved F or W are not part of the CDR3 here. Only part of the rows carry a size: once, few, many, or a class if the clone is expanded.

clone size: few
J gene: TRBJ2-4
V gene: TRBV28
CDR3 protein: ASSFSGSSSAIQY

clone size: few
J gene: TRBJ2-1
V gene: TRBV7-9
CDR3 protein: ASSETSGRGNEQF

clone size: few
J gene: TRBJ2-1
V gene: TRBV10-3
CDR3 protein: AIRQGVKDEQF

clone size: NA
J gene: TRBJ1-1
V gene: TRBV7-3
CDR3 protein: ASSLIGTGNGMNTEAF

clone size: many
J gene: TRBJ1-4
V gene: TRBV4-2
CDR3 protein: ASSQVWGTAEEKLF

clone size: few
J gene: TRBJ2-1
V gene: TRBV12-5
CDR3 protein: ASGPRPGEQF

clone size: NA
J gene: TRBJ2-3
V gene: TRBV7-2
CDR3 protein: ASSLSGVGDTQY

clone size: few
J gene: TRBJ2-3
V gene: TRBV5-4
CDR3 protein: ASSRGTGTDTQY

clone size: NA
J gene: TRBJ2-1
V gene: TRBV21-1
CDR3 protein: ASSNGQGLLSYNEQF

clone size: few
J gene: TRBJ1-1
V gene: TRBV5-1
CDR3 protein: ASSLSASTEAF

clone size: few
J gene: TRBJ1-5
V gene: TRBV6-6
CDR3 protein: ASSYSATGPGQPQH

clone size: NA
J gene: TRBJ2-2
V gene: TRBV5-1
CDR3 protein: ASSGTGFTGELF

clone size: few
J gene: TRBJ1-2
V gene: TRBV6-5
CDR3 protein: ASSYSMTGGNYGYT

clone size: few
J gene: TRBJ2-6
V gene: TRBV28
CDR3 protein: ASSANRGRLSSGANVLT

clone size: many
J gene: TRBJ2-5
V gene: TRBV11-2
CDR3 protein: ASSRDREETQY

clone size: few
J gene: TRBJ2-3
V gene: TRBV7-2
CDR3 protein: ASSLEVGASSTLQY

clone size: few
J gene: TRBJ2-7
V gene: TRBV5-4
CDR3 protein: ASSLGLGTASYEQY

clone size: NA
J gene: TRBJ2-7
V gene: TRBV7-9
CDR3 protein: ASSLWDNYEQY

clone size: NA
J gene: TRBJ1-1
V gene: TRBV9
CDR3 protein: ASSARQFTEAF

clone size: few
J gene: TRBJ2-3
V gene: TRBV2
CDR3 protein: ASMTSGSADTQY

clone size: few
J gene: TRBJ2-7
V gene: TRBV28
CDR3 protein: ASRTPGLASKSEQY

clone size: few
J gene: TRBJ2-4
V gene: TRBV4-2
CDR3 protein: ASSPQTRQGGNIQY

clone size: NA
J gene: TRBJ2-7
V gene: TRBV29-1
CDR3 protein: SVEDGSSYEQY

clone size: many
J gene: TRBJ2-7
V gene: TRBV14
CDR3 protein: ASSQEVARYHLSEQY

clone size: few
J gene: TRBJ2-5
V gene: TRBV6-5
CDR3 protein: ASQAVAGPETQY

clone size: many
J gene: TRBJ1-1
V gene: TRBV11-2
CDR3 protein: ASSATSGGAQAF